One sample yielded the 21 T cell receptor beta chains listed below, sequenced in a study of blood T cell repertoires in COVID-19. The repertoire was sequenced with immunoSEQ multiplex PCR; TCRdb's copy has only in-frame clones and lacks some. The table lists some 99,000 clones, nearly 90% of them singletons, with 3.5% to 5.5% in the top ten. The specimen sequenced was peripheral blood. All receptors come from a man aged 70-80 years with acute or convalescent COVID-19.

This chain connects TRBV6-6 to TRBJ1-5; D remains unclear. Trimming pared 7 bases from V and 7 bases from J, leaving 20 bases between. The CDR3 contains 15 residues. CDR1 is MNHNY, CDR2 SVGAGI, per germline (reference sequence). CDR3 sequence: CASTLRTAQTQPQHF. The CDR3 DNA sequence: TGTGCCAGCACCCTGAGAACAGCTCAAACCCAGCCCCAGCATTTT.

As for this clone: At one end the junction does not follow the germline gene, possibly because of a read error. The same CDR3 arises from other DNA sequences in this sample as well. The chain couples TRBV6-1 to TRBJ1-1; 9 bases align to TRBD1. CDR1 is MNHNS and CDR2 is SASEGT in the germline V gene. This CDR3 spans 16 amino acids. CDR3 residues: CASSASPGQGYTEAFF. In DNA form, the CDR3 reads TGTGCCAGCAGTGCCTCCCCGGGACAGGGATACACTGAAGCTTTTTTT.

The rearrangement uses TRBV6-4 and TRBJ2-7; 12 bases match TRBD1. The V gene's germline CDR1 is MRHNA and CDR2 SNTAGT. V lost 2 bases, J lost 4 bases, and 21 bases stayed unmatched. This CDR3 has 21 amino acids. CDR3 in amino acids: CASSDSGRGQGAVRASYEQYV. In DNA form, the CDR3 reads TGTGCCAGCAGTGACAGTGGGAGGGGACAGGGGGCAGTCAGAGCTAGTTACGAGCAGTACGTC.

The chain couples TRBV9 to TRBJ2-1; 10 bases match TRBD1. This CDR3 has 15 residues. V was clipped by 4 bases and J by 6 bases; unmatched bases: 7. CDR1 and CDR2 from the germline V gene are SGDLS and YYNGEE. DNA of the CDR3: TGTGCCAGCAGCCCTAGGACAGGGGGATTCAATGAGCAGTTCTTC. Amino acid sequence: CASSPRTGGFNEQFF.

The CDR3 loop is CASSQDRRGGNYGYTF. The CDR3 DNA reads as TGTGCCAGCAGCCAAGATAGGAGGGGTGGTAACTATGGCTACACCTTC. The gene calls are TRBV14 and TRBJ1-2, with D maybe TRBD1 (5 bases). Per the germline V gene, CDR1 is SGHDN and CDR2 is FVKESK. V was shortened by 0 bases and J by 1 base, with 12 bases between the two germline ends. CDR3 length: 16 amino acids.

This rearrangement joins TRBV19 to TRBJ1-5, with a weak D call TRBD1 (6 bases). V lost 6 bases and J lost 5, with 17 bases in between. The germline V gene has CDR1 LNHDA and CDR2 SQIVND (reference sequence). This CDR3 has 15 residues. This CDR3 is CASRRPGTTHQPQHF. Written as DNA, the CDR3 is TGTGCCAGTAGGAGACCTGGGACAACTCATCAGCCCCAGCATTTT.

The table lists this clone with a count of one. CDR3 amino acids: CASSLNRVPGNTIYF. As DNA, the CDR3 is TGTGCCAGCAGCTTAAACAGGGTTCCAGGAAACACCATATATTTT. V is TRBV11-2 and J is TRBJ1-3; a weak D match, TRBD1 (6 bases). Germline V CDR1 and CDR2: SGHAT, FQNNGV. The V end was cut by 2 bases, the J end by 4 bases, with 12 bases between. CDR3 size: 15 residues.

V and J are TRBV28 and TRBJ1-6, with 9 nucleotides matching TRBD1. Germline CDR1 is MDHEN and CDR2 is SYDVKM. Unmatched junction bases numbered 5, after V lost 5 bases and J lost 3 bases. The CDR3 spans 16 residues. The CDR3 sequence: CASSPDRGLYNSPLHF. Here the CDR3 DNA reads TGTGCCAGCAGTCCGGACAGGGGTCTCTATAATTCACCCCTCCACTTT. The full variable domain, with the rest looked up from reference TRBV28 and TRBJ1-6, is DVKVTQSSRYLVKRTGEKVFLECVQDMDHENMFWYRQDPGLGLRLIYFSYDVKMKEKGDIPEGYSVSREKKERFSLILESASTNQTSMYLCASSPDRGLYNSPLHFGNGTRLTVT.

The rearrangement joins TRBV25-1 to TRBJ2-3, with D maybe TRBD1 (5 bases). Trimming took off 7 bases at V and 5 bases at J, with 13 bases between the two ends. CDR3 length: 13 residues. CDR1 and CDR2 from the germline V gene are MGHDK and SYGVNS. CDR3 bases: TGTGCCAGCACACCCCAGACAGAAGATACGCAGTATTTT. It is translated as CASTPQTEDTQYF.

The gene calls are TRBV27 and TRBJ2-7; 9 positions agree with TRBD1. J lost 2 bases, V lost 6 bases, and 5 bases had no gene match. In germline, CDR1 is MNHEY, CDR2 SMNVEV (reference sequence). This CDR3 has 14 residues. The CDR3 nucleotides are TGTGCCAGCAGGCCGGGACAGGGTCCCTACGAGCAGTACGTC. Its protein product is CASRPGQGPYEQYV.

This clone was observed a single time. The chain's CDR3 is CASSPWTGGHGYTF. CDR3 bases: TGTGCCAGCAGCCCCTGGACAGGGGGCCATGGCTACACCTTC. This chain connects TRBV9 to TRBJ1-2; TRBD1 agrees at 11 bases. The germline CDR1 and CDR2 sequences are SGDLS and YYNGEE. The CDR3 has 14 residues. The junction had 5 bases not matched to a gene; V was cut back by 4 bases and J by 6 bases.

The chain is built from TRBV6-5 and TRBJ1-5; 7 nucleotides line up with TRBD1. J was trimmed by 1 base and V by 6 bases; bases with no gene match: 6. CDR1 MNHEY and CDR2 SVGAGI come from the germline V gene. CDR3 size: 15 residues. The CDR3 sequence: CASRTTGVSNQPQHF. CDR3 nucleotides: TGTGCCAGCAGGACAACAGGGGTGAGCAATCAGCCCCAGCATTTT.

The genes are TRBV6-5 and TRBJ2-2, with D perhaps TRBD2 (5 bases). There are 14 residues in the CDR3. V was pared by 6 bases and J by 0 bases, with 8 bases between. Germline V gives CDR1 MNHEY, CDR2 SVGAGI. The CDR3 region is CASRRVPNTGELFF. The CDR3 DNA follows: TGTGCCAGCAGGAGGGTCCCGAACACCGGGGAGCTGTTTTTT.

This clone has only one observation. The chain links TRBV30 to TRBJ2-6; D perhaps matches TRBD1 (5 bases). The CDR3 loop spans 15 amino acids. The V end lost 2 bases, the J end lost 1 base, and 9 bases lay between the germline ends. Germline CDR1 GTSNPN, CDR2 SVGIG (reference sequence). The CDR3: CAWSSQESGANVLTF. In DNA, the CDR3 is TGTGCCTGGAGTTCACAGGAATCTGGGGCCAACGTCCTGACTTTC.

This chain links TRBV7-9 with TRBJ2-3; D is unclear. The CDR3 loop spans 15 amino acids. CDR1 is SEHNR and CDR2 is FQNEAQ in the germline V gene (reference sequence). V lost 5 bases, J lost 0 bases, and 12 bases lay in between. For the CDR3, the DNA is TGTGCCAGCAGCGCGACTGGAAAGAGCACAGATACGCAGTATTTT. As protein: CASSATGKSTDTQYF.

The V call is TRBV2, the J call TRBJ1-1; D remains ambiguous. Germline CDR1 and CDR2: SNHLY and FYNNEI. The CDR3 has 13 residues. V was shortened by 6 bases and J by 0 bases, with 8 bases between the two germline ends. The CDR3 sequence: CASRADVNTEAFF. CDR3 nucleotides: TGTGCCAGCAGGGCCGATGTGAACACTGAAGCTTTCTTT.

The chain has TRBV9 and TRBJ2-5; 8 bases agree with TRBD1. V trimming: 1 base; J trimming: 1 base; junction bases outside the gene matches: 3. CDR1 SGDLS and CDR2 YYNGEE come from the germline V gene. The CDR3 length is 15 residues. CDR3 region: CASSVWDRPQETQYF. The CDR3, as DNA: TGTGCCAGCAGCGTATGGGACAGGCCCCAAGAGACCCAGTACTTC.

The J gene is TRBJ1-2, the V gene TRBV6-1; 7 bases agree with TRBD1. Looked up from germline, CDR1 is MNHNS and CDR2 is SASEGT. CDR3 length: 13 amino acids. V was pared by 6 bases and J by 2 bases, with 3 bases of the junction left unmatched. The CDR3 nucleotides read TGTGCCAGCAGCCAGGGGGAGAACTATGGCTACACCTTC. This gives the protein CASSQGENYGYTF.

The chain has TRBV6-5 and TRBJ2-7; 9 nucleotides line up with TRBD2. Trimming took 5 bases from V and 3 from J; bases not matched to a gene: 5. The CDR3 has 14 amino acids. Germline CDR1 reads MNHEY; CDR2 reads SVGAGI. CDR3 in amino acids: CASSPGLALYEQYF. The CDR3 bases are TGTGCCAGCAGTCCCGGACTAGCGCTCTACGAGCAGTACTTC.

The genes are TRBV10-3 and TRBJ1-2; D may be TRBD1 (5 bases). This CDR3 has 13 amino acids. Looked up from germline, CDR1 is ENHRY and CDR2 is SYGVKD. Trimming pared 2 bases from V and 8 bases from J, leaving 12 bases between. DNA for the CDR3: TGTGCCATCAGTGAGGGGGCCTTAAGCGGCTACACCTTC. This encodes CAISEGALSGYTF.

CDR3 bases: TGTGCCAGCAGCCACCAGGGGGATAATTCACCCCTCCACTTT. This codes for CASSHQGDNSPLHF. This chain uses TRBV3-1 (or the pseudogene TRBV3-2) with TRBJ1-6; 7 bases map to TRBD1. The junction had 1 base not matched to a gene; V was cut back by 3 bases and J by 5 bases. The CDR3 consists of 14 residues. Per the germline V gene, CDR1 is LGHDT and CDR2 is YNNKEL (reference sequence).